Each of the 25 T cell receptor beta chains below was sequenced from the same sample in a study of OX40 agonist ivuxolimab in advanced cancers. Only in-frame clones appear in the TCRdb table, and some are missing; sequencing was by immunoSEQ multiplex PCR. The data show under 65,000 clones, 70% to 90% seen once. This sample comprised CD4+ or CD8+ T cells sorted from blood, obtained in a trial of the OX40 agonist ivuxolimab. These receptors were taken from an adult with an advanced solid tumor such as melanoma, head and neck, liver or kidney cancer.

This chain uses TRBV5-4 with TRBJ2-7; D is unresolved. The germline CDR1 and CDR2 sequences are SGHNT and YYREEE (reference sequence). This CDR3 has 11 amino acids. V lost 1 base and J 7 bases, leaving 6 bases between the germline ends. CDR3: CASSLSGEQYF. The CDR3 nucleotides read TGTGCCAGCAGCTTGTCCGGGGAGCAGTACTTC.

The CDR3, as DNA: TGTGCCAGCAGCTTAGGAAGGTCTCAAGAGACCCAGTACTTC. Translated: CASSLGRSQETQYF. V is TRBV11-2 and J is TRBJ2-5, with D unresolved. Germline CDR1 and CDR2: SGHAT and FQNNGV. Deletions cut 1 base from V and 2 bases from J, with 8 bases between. The CDR3 has 14 residues.

The chain is built from TRBV29-1 and TRBJ1-1; D not resolved. Trimming pared 6 bases from V and 0 bases from J, leaving 17 bases between. The germline V gene encodes CDR1 SQVTM and CDR2 ANQGSEA. CDR3 size: 15 residues. The CDR3 sequence is CSVQTRTDLNTEAFF. The CDR3 DNA is TGCAGCGTCCAAACCCGGACGGACTTGAACACTGAAGCTTTCTTT.

The V gene is TRBV5-1, the J gene TRBJ2-3; no clear D gene. CDR1 SGHRS and CDR2 YFSETQ come from the germline V gene. The CDR3 has 16 residues. Trimming removed 0 bases at V and 0 bases at J, with 11 bases between. This CDR3 reads CASSLDRLPSTDTQYF. CDR3 nucleotide sequence: TGCGCCAGCAGCTTGGATCGGCTGCCTAGCACAGATACGCAGTATTTT.

This chain links TRBV19 with TRBJ2-6; 8 nucleotides align to TRBD1. The CDR3 is 15 residues long. Germline V lookup: CDR1 LNHDA, CDR2 SQIVND (reference sequence). The trim removed 4 bases at V and 4 bases at J, leaving 3 bases unmatched. The CDR3 spells CASSRQGYGANVLTF. The CDR3 DNA follows: TGTGCCAGTAGTAGACAGGGGTACGGGGCCAACGTCCTGACTTTC.

V is TRBV7-8 and J is TRBJ2-2, with TRBD2 matching over 8 bases. V shed 2 bases and J 5 bases; nucleotides not matched to a gene: 4. This CDR3 comprises 15 residues. Germline V lookup: CDR1 SGHVS, CDR2 FQNEAQ. The CDR3 region is CASSLPGGRTGELFF. In DNA form, the CDR3 reads TGTGCCAGCAGCTTACCGGGGGGGAGGACCGGGGAGCTGTTTTTT.

The chain joins TRBV10-3 to TRBJ2-6, with 12 nucleotides matching TRBD1. The germline V gene encodes CDR1 ENHRY and CDR2 SYGVKD. The CDR3 extends over 15 amino acids. The trim removed 8 bases at V and 2 bases at J, leaving 1 base unmatched. The DNA of the CDR3 is TGTGCCATCGGGACAGGGGGCGCTGGGGCCAACGTCCTGACTTTC. It yields the protein CAIGTGGAGANVLTF.

The chain combines TRBV28 with TRBJ1-6; no clear D. The germline CDR1 and CDR2 sequences are MDHEN and SYDVKM. Trimming took 3 bases from V and 14 from J, leaving 17 bases between them. The CDR3 is made up of 14 amino acids. CDR3 nucleotides: TGTGCCAGCAGTTTTCCTCGGGGAGGACGAACCCTCCACTTT. Encoded protein: CASSFPRGGRTLHF.

J is TRBJ2-1 and V is TRBV30, with 9 bases aligning to TRBD2. This CDR3 spans 17 amino acids. Trimming took 0 bases from V and 0 from J; bases not matched to a gene: 6. CDR1 GTSNPN and CDR2 SVGIG come from the germline V gene (reference sequence). The CDR3 nucleotides read TGTGCCTGGAGTGTCGACTCACTAGCGGGCTCCTACAATGAGCAGTTCTTC. As protein: CAWSVDSLAGSYNEQFF.

V and J are TRBV5-4 and TRBJ2-7; TRBD1 might be the D (6 bases). V was pared by 4 bases and J by 0 bases, with 11 bases between. The germline V gene has CDR1 SGHNT and CDR2 YYREEE (reference sequence). The CDR3 has 14 residues. CDR3 residues: CASSRDRFSYEQYF. In DNA form, the CDR3 reads TGTGCCAGCAGCAGAGACAGGTTCTCCTACGAGCAGTACTTC.

The chain uses TRBV18 and TRBJ2-1, with TRBD2 identical over 12 bases. The germline V gene encodes CDR1 KGHSH and CDR2 LQKENI. The CDR3 is 17 residues long. The V gene end was trimmed by 3 bases and the J gene end by 8 bases; junction bases not matched to a gene: 11. The CDR3 here is CASSPQLAGGRTDEQFF. In nucleotides, the CDR3 is TGTGCCAGCTCACCCCAGCTAGCGGGGGGGCGTACCGATGAGCAGTTCTTC.

V usage is TRBV6-4 and J usage is TRBJ1-1; 8 nucleotides agree with TRBD1. In germline, CDR1 is MRHNA, CDR2 SNTAGT. V shed 9 bases, J shed 6 bases, and the junction held 9 bases outside the gene matches. There are 13 residues in the CDR3. In DNA form, the CDR3 reads TGTGCCAGTTCCCGGGACAGGCTTGCTGAAGCTTTCTTT. The encoded protein is CASSRDRLAEAFF.

The V gene is TRBV29-1, the J gene TRBJ1-2; D is unclear. The CDR3 totals 11 residues. CDR1 SQVTM and CDR2 ANQGSEA come from the germline V gene. Deletions cut 2 bases from V and 13 bases from J, with 14 bases between. CDR3 sequence reads: CSVEPWSGGTF. The CDR3 nucleotides read TGCAGCGTTGAACCCTGGAGCGGCGGCACCTTC.

The gene calls are TRBV5-6 and TRBJ2-3; maybe TRBD2 (7 bases). Germline values: CDR1 SGHDT, CDR2 YYEEEE. V was clipped by 1 base and J by 6 bases, with 15 bases between them. The CDR3 sequence is 15 residues long. As DNA, the CDR3 is TGTGCCAGCAGCTTGAAAGCCGGGGGGCTCGATACGCAGTATTTT. Amino acid sequence: CASSLKAGGLDTQYF. The entire variable domain, with the rest obtained from reference TRBV5-6 and TRBJ2-3, is as follows: DAGVTQSPTHLIKTRGQQVTLRCSPKSGHDTVSWYQQALGQGPQFIFQYYEEEERQRGNFPDRFSGHQFPNYSSELNVNALLLGDSALYLCASSLKAGGLDTQYFGPGTRLTVL.

The chain has TRBV27 and TRBJ2-3; D may be TRBD1 (5 bases). Germline V gene sequence: CDR1 MNHEY, CDR2 SMNVEV (reference sequence). With 3 bases removed from V and 1 base from J, the gap between germline ends came to 14 bases. This CDR3 is built from 16 residues. Written as DNA, the CDR3 is TGTGCCAGCAGTTTGATGAACAGCAGGGGCACAGATACGCAGTATTTT. Its translation: CASSLMNSRGTDTQYF.

The chain couples TRBV27 to TRBJ2-3; 9 bases align to TRBD2. CDR3 length: 16 residues. Germline V gives CDR1 MNHEY, CDR2 SMNVEV (reference sequence). Trimming at V came to 5 bases and at J to 2 bases, leaving 8 bases not matched to a gene. CDR3 bases: TGTGCCAGCAGTCCCTTGACTAGCGGACTCACAGATACGCAGTATTTT. Its protein product is CASSPLTSGLTDTQYF.

The V call is TRBV10-1, the J call TRBJ2-2, with D unresolved. V shed 6 bases and J shed 4 bases, with 6 bases lying between them. The germline CDR1 and CDR2 sequences are WNHNN and SYGVQD (reference sequence). The CDR3 extends over 12 amino acids. CDR3 sequence: CASRGSTGELFF. CDR3 coding DNA: TGCGCCAGCAGGGGCAGCACCGGGGAGCTGTTTTTT.

The chain couples TRBV5-1 to TRBJ2-6, with TRBD1 as a possible D gene (7 bases). The V gene's germline CDR1 is SGHRS and CDR2 YFSETQ. The CDR3 has 19 amino acids. V shed 5 bases and J shed 0 bases, with 21 bases lying between them. The CDR3 nucleotides are TGCGCCAGCAGGGAGGGACTGTTGACAGGGCTCTCTGGGGCCAACGTCCTGACTTTC. Its protein is CASREGLLTGLSGANVLTF.

The genes are TRBV5-1 and TRBJ2-5; 9 bases are a match to TRBD2. V gave up 0 bases and J gave up 4 bases; unmatched junction bases: 7. The CDR3 is 16 amino acids. Germline values: CDR1 SGHRS, CDR2 YFSETQ. The DNA of the CDR3 is TGCGCCAGCAGCTTGGGAAGGCTAGCGGGGTTAGAGACCCAGTACTTC. Its translation is CASSLGRLAGLETQYF.

The chain uses TRBV18 and TRBJ2-7; D remains unclear. V lost 3 bases and J 5 bases, leaving 14 bases between the germline ends. Germline V gene lookup returns CDR1 KGHSH and CDR2 LQKENI. The CDR3 loop spans 14 amino acids. The CDR3: CASSPRGTRHEQYF. The CDR3, as DNA: TGTGCCAGCTCACCGAGAGGTACTCGACACGAGCAGTACTTC.

In its sample, this clone was seen once. The chain links TRBV19 to TRBJ2-6; D is perhaps TRBD2 (6 bases). The V gene lost 6 bases and the J gene lost 0 bases, with 15 bases spanning the gap. Germline CDR1 and CDR2: LNHDA and SQIVND (reference sequence). The CDR3 contains 17 residues. Written as DNA, the CDR3 is TGTGCCAGTAGCCGCGGGACGGGACTCTCTGGGGCCAACGTCCTGACTTTC. This translates into CASSRGTGLSGANVLTF.

CDR3 bases: TGTGCCAGCAGTAATAAACAGGACGGGCTCTATGGCTACACCTTC. Translation gives CASSNKQDGLYGYTF. The gene calls are TRBV5-4 and TRBJ1-2; D possibly corresponds to TRBD1 (5 bases). The germline V gene encodes CDR1 SGHNT and CDR2 YYREEE (reference sequence). V gave up 5 bases and J gave up 4 bases, with 18 bases separating them. There are 15 residues in the CDR3.

The chain joins TRBV29-1 to TRBJ1-2, with unresolved D. The CDR3 has 15 residues. Germline V lookup: CDR1 SQVTM, CDR2 ANQGSEA. The V gene lost 6 bases and the J gene lost 2 bases, with 19 bases spanning the gap. The CDR3, as DNA: TGCAGCGTCTTCGGCGGGCAAAGCGGGAACTATGGCTACACCTTC. Residues: CSVFGGQSGNYGYTF.

This chain connects TRBV5-8 to TRBJ2-1; 10 positions match TRBD2. This CDR3 has 16 amino acids. In germline, CDR1 is SGHTS, CDR2 YDEGEE. The ends lost 5 bases at V and 0 bases at J; junction bases unmatched: 5. In nucleotides, the CDR3 is TGTGCCAGCAGGCCTAGCGGGGGCCTCTCCTACAATGAGCAGTTCTTC. This encodes CASRPSGGLSYNEQFF.

The chain couples TRBV11-2 to TRBJ2-3; the D is unclear. Trimming removed 4 bases at V and 5 bases at J, with 13 bases between. The CDR3 consists of 14 residues. Germline lookup yields CDR1 SGHAT and CDR2 FQNNGV. The CDR3 DNA reads TGTGCCAGCAGCTCCTATTCTGAAGGAGATACGCAGTATTTT. Its protein is CASSSYSEGDTQYF.